Below, 27 T cell receptor beta chains from the same sample are listed, as sequenced in a study of blood T cells in healthy people across ages. The use of a sample-barcoded 5' primer and a J-beta primer mix characterized a second PCR of roughly 6 to 11 cycles. TCRdb re-called the 5' RACE reads with MiXCR, one entry per CDR3 protein. This table has hundreds of thousands of distinct CDR3 sequences, about 30% appearing once. The sequencing sample was made of blood. These receptors all stem from a woman older than 75 in good health.

The chain carries TRBV20-1 and TRBJ2-5; tentatively, D is TRBD1 or TRBD2 (5 bases each). The CDR3 consists of 15 residues. The germline CDR1 and CDR2 sequences are DFQATT and SNEGSKA (reference sequence). The ends were cut back, 2 bases at V and 1 base at J, with 14 bases in the middle. In DNA, the CDR3 is TGCAGTGCTAGACCCCCGGGGCGGTTCCAAGAGACCCAGTACTTC. It encodes CSARPPGRFQETQYF.

This clonotype was seen at least ten times. The genes are TRBV7-8 and TRBJ2-5; 7 bases agree with TRBD1. CDR1 and CDR2 from the germline V gene are SGHVS and FQNEAQ. The ends lost 5 bases at V and 5 bases at J; junction bases unmatched: 8. The CDR3 is 14 residues long. The CDR3 DNA is TGTGCCAGCAGCCAAACAGGGGATGGGGAGACCCAGTACTTC. Residues: CASSQTGDGETQYF.

The CDR3 spells CASSEYRETQYF. The CDR3, as DNA: TGTGCCAGCAGTGAGTACCGAGAGACCCAGTACTTC. V gene TRBV28 combines with J gene TRBJ2-5, with D unresolved. Germline V gives CDR1 MDHEN, CDR2 SYDVKM. The CDR3 extends over 12 amino acids. The V end was cut by 5 bases, the J end by 4 bases, with 8 bases between.

This clonotype was counted ten times or more. V is TRBV20-1 and J is TRBJ2-7, with 11 bases aligning to TRBD2. V shed 5 bases and J 6 bases; nucleotides not matched to a gene: 15. From germline, CDR1 is DFQATT and CDR2 SNEGSKA (reference sequence). The CDR3 contains 16 residues. This CDR3 reads CSAGGKTGLAVGEQYF. The DNA of the CDR3 is TGCAGTGCTGGGGGGAAAACGGGACTAGCGGTCGGCGAGCAGTACTTC.

V and J are TRBV30 and TRBJ2-1; D possibly corresponds to TRBD1 (5 bases). Germline-derived CDR1 and CDR2 are GTSNPN and SVGIG (reference sequence). The CDR3 sequence is 12 residues long. Trimming pared 2 bases from V and 10 bases from J, leaving 12 bases between. CDR3 DNA sequence: TGTGCCTGGAGTTTCAGGGTGGGGGAGCAGTTCTTC. As protein: CAWSFRVGEQFF.

Regarding this clonotype: This sequence may be a read error, since a much larger clone differs from it by one base. This chain connects TRBV20-1 to TRBJ1-4; D ambiguous. Looked up from germline, CDR1 is DFQATT and CDR2 is SNEGSKA (reference sequence). This CDR3 is built from 13 residues. The DNA for the CDR3 is TGCAGTGCTAGCCGAGAGATTAATGAAAAACTGGTTTTT. It yields the protein CSASREINEKLVF.

The CDR3, as DNA: TGTGCCAGCAGTACACTACTAGCGGGGGGGCCTAGGCAGTATTTT. Protein: CASSTLLAGGPRQYF. This chain links TRBV28 with TRBJ2-3; 13 nucleotides match TRBD2. CDR1 and CDR2 (germline): MDHEN, SYDVKM. With V trimmed by 5 bases and J by 11 bases, 10 bases remained unmatched. The CDR3 extends over 15 amino acids.

This clonotype was recorded many times. The chain links TRBV7-6 to TRBJ2-3; 10 bases match TRBD2. The CDR3 covers 16 residues. Germline CDR1 and CDR2: SGHVS and FNYEAQ. V lost 2 bases, J lost 4 bases, and 6 bases stayed unmatched. CDR3 bases: TGTGCCAGCAGCTTATCACCTAGCGGGGGATCAGATACGCAGTATTTT. Amino acid sequence: CASSLSPSGGSDTQYF. Full variable domain (outside the CDR3, taken from reference TRBV7-6 and TRBJ2-3): GAGVSQSPRYKVTKRGQDVALRCDPISGHVSLYWYRQALGQGPEFLTYFNYEAQQDKSGLPNDRFSAERPEGSISTLTIQRTEQRDSAMYRCASSLSPSGGSDTQYFGPGTRLTVL.

This clonotype was recorded many times. CDR3 amino acids: CASSVDPTGNSYEQYF. In DNA, the CDR3 is TGTGCCAGCAGCGTAGATCCAACTGGGAACTCCTACGAGCAGTACTTC. The chain carries TRBV9 and TRBJ2-7; D is unresolved. Germline V CDR1 and CDR2: SGDLS, YYNGEE. V was trimmed by 0 bases and J by 0 bases, leaving 13 bases between them. The CDR3 totals 16 residues. The entire variable domain, with the rest obtained from reference TRBV9 and TRBJ2-7, is as follows: DSGVTQTPKHLITATGQRVTLRCSPRSGDLSVYWYQQSLDQGLQFLIQYYNGEERAKGNILERFSAQQFPDLHSELNLSSLELGDSALYFCASSVDPTGNSYEQYFGPGTRLTVT.

This clonotype has ten or more counts. CDR3 region: CASSASSGWGVETQYF. CDR3 nucleotides: TGTGCCAGCAGTGCATCTAGCGGTTGGGGAGTAGAGACCCAGTACTTC. This chain uses TRBV6-1 with TRBJ2-5; 7 bases fit TRBD2. This CDR3 contains 16 residues. Germline CDR1 reads MNHNS; CDR2 reads SASEGT. With V trimmed by 4 bases and J by 4 bases, 12 bases remained unmatched.

This clonotype was seen at least ten times. The genes are TRBV11-3 and TRBJ2-1, with 8 positions matching TRBD2. CDR3 length: 14 residues. V was pared by 5 bases and J by 8 bases, with 8 bases of the junction left unmatched. CDR1 is SGHNT, CDR2 YENEEA, per germline. CDR3 sequence: CASSREGGYDEQFF. The CDR3 coding sequence is TGTGCCAGCAGCCGGGAGGGAGGTTACGATGAGCAGTTCTTC.

Worth noting for this clonotype: A single base separates this from a much larger clone, so it may be a read error. V usage is TRBV18 and J usage is TRBJ2-7, with 9 positions matching TRBD1. J gave up 5 bases and V 8 bases, and 13 bases lay outside the gene matches. The CDR3 loop spans 15 amino acids. Germline CDR1 KGHSH, CDR2 LQKENI. CDR3 bases: TGTGCCAGCACACGGAAACAGGGGGCGACGGACGAGCAGTACTTC. It translates to CASTRKQGATDEQYF.

The sample holds many counts of this clonotype. This rearrangement joins TRBV27 to TRBJ2-5; 11 bases agree with TRBD1. V was pared by 6 bases and J by 5 bases, with 5 bases of the junction left unmatched. Germline V CDR1 and CDR2: MNHEY, SMNVEV (reference sequence). The CDR3 runs 14 residues. CDR3 protein: CASSLGTGGETQYF. In DNA, the CDR3 is TGTGCCAGCAGCCTCGGGACAGGGGGTGAGACCCAGTACTTC.

This clonotype was observed once. V usage is TRBV7-2 and J usage is TRBJ1-3; TRBD1 might be the D (6 bases). Trimming pared 1 base from V and 2 bases from J, leaving 15 bases between. Germline V gives CDR1 SGHTA, CDR2 FQGNSA. This CDR3 contains 17 residues. The CDR3 protein is CASSLVGRGGTGNTIYF. The CDR3, as DNA: TGTGCCAGCAGCTTAGTAGGGAGAGGGGGGACTGGAAACACCATATATTTT.

This clonotype was recorded many times. The chain employs TRBV12-3 or TRBV12-4 and TRBJ2-7; TRBD2 is a possible D gene (6 bases). The CDR3 has 14 amino acids. The V gene lost 6 bases and the J gene lost 0 bases, with 12 bases spanning the gap. The CDR3 is CASSTGTPSYEQYF. In DNA form, the CDR3 reads TGTGCCAGCAGCACCGGGACTCCCTCCTACGAGCAGTACTTC.

The chain combines TRBV6-2 or TRBV6-3 with TRBJ1-6; 7 bases are shared with TRBD1. The CDR3 totals 14 residues. Germline V gene lookup returns CDR1 MNHEY and CDR2 SVGEGT. V was clipped by 2 bases and J by 6 bases; unmatched bases: 1. The CDR3 protein is CASSYGTANSPLHF. CDR3 coding DNA: TGTGCCAGCAGTTACGGGACAGCTAATTCACCCCTCCACTTT.

V and J are TRBV20-1 and TRBJ2-1, with unresolved D. The CDR3 is made up of 13 amino acids. Germline lookup yields CDR1 DFQATT and CDR2 SNEGSKA (reference sequence). The ends were cut back, 0 bases at V and 7 bases at J, with 10 bases in the middle. The CDR3 spells CSARDPGRNEQFF. In DNA form, the CDR3 reads TGCAGTGCTAGAGATCCCGGCAGAAATGAGCAGTTCTTC.

The gene calls are TRBV10-2 and TRBJ1-1, with D possibly being TRBD1 (5 bases). V lost 5 bases and J lost 3, with 13 bases in between. This CDR3 contains 14 residues. CDR1 and CDR2 (germline): WSHSY, SAAADI. In nucleotides, the CDR3 is TGCGCCAGCAGTAACACTCAGGGAGACACTGAAGCTTTCTTT. It codes for CASSNTQGDTEAFF.

This clonotype has a count of ten or more. This chain links TRBV7-2 with TRBJ2-1; TRBD2 aligns across 7 bases. Germline V gene data show CDR1 as SGHTA and CDR2 as FQGNSA. Losses at the gene ends were 5 bases for V and 8 bases for J; bases not matched to a gene: 9. CDR3 length: 14 residues. CDR3 region: CASSRGGTIDEQFF. The CDR3 coding sequence is TGTGCCAGCAGCCGGGGAGGGACGATCGATGAGCAGTTCTTC.

The rearrangement joins TRBV20-1 to TRBJ2-1, with D perhaps matching TRBD2 (5 bases). The germline V and J ends were trimmed by 5 bases and 3 bases, with 8 bases remaining between them. The CDR3 is 12 residues long. Germline CDR1 reads DFQATT; CDR2 reads SNEGSKA (reference sequence). The CDR3 spells CSAWTDYNEQFF. The CDR3 DNA reads as TGCAGTGCTTGGACTGACTACAATGAGCAGTTCTTC.

This clonotype came up many times. This chain links TRBV7-3 with TRBJ2-3, with a possible D match to TRBD1 (6 bases). Germline CDR1 and CDR2: SGHTA and FQGTGA. V lost 4 bases and J 2 bases, leaving 10 bases between the germline ends. The CDR3 runs 14 residues. CDR3 protein: CASSSGHSTDTQYF. CDR3 sequence (DNA): TGTGCCAGCAGCTCGGGACATTCCACAGATACGCAGTATTTT.

Worth noting for this clonotype: A much larger clone is a single base away; this may be a read error. CDR3 in DNA: TGCAGTGCTAGATATCAGCGGGGGGGCACAGCTACGCAGTATTTT. Its protein product is CSARYQRGGTATQYF. The chain uses TRBV20-1 and TRBJ2-3; 10 bases line up with TRBD2. CDR1 DFQATT and CDR2 SNEGSKA come from the germline V gene (reference sequence). This CDR3 has 15 amino acids.

There are many counts of this clonotype. The chain has TRBV6-6 and TRBJ2-7, with 8 bases matching TRBD1. CDR1 and CDR2 from the germline V gene are MNHNY and SVGAGI (reference sequence). This CDR3 is built from 12 residues. CDR3 protein: CAGGQGRYEQYF. Written as DNA, the CDR3 is TGTGCGGGCGGACAGGGTCGCTACGAGCAGTACTTC.

This clonotype was counted many times. This sequence joins TRBV7-9 and TRBJ2-7; tentative D call: TRBD1 (6 bases). V was clipped by 1 base and J by 0 bases, with 7 bases between them. The CDR3 sequence is 14 residues long. Germline values: CDR1 SEHNR, CDR2 FQNEAQ (reference sequence). CDR3: CASSLGRGSYEQYF. CDR3 sequence (DNA): TGTGCCAGCAGCTTAGGCAGGGGCTCCTACGAGCAGTACTTC.

This clonotype has a count of ten or more. The chain couples TRBV20-1 to TRBJ2-1; D gene ambiguous. In germline, CDR1 is DFQATT, CDR2 SNEGSKA (reference sequence). Trimming took 5 bases from V and 1 from J, leaving 12 bases between them. CDR3 size: 14 residues. CDR3 sequence (DNA): TGCAGTGCTCTCGAGATAATATCCTACAATGAGCAGTTCTTC. Translating gives CSALEIISYNEQFF.

The chain links TRBV20-1 to TRBJ2-3; 7 bases align to TRBD1. CDR1 and CDR2 from the germline V gene are DFQATT and SNEGSKA (reference sequence). CDR3 length: 14 residues. J lost 1 base, V lost 2 bases, and 3 bases had no gene match. As DNA, the CDR3 is TGCAGTGCTAGACAGGGGGTGCGCACAGATACGCAGTATTTT. Amino acids: CSARQGVRTDTQYF.

This clonotype came up a few times. CDR3 residues: CASGLGISSYNEQFF. DNA for the CDR3: TGTGCTAGTGGTTTGGGCATAAGCTCCTACAATGAGCAGTTCTTC. The V call is TRBV12-5, the J call TRBJ2-1; no reliable D call. CDR1 is LGHNT and CDR2 is FRNRAP in the germline V gene. CDR3 size: 15 residues. V lost 1 base, J lost 0 bases, and 7 bases lay in between.